The clone carrying this TCR beta chain came up many times. Its antigen is not known. The V and J ends lost 4 bases and 3 bases respectively, with 16 bases between them. Per the germline V gene, CDR1 is LGHNA and CDR2 is YSLEER. This CDR3 comprises 16 residues. This sample was included in a study of T-cell reconstitution after alpha-beta-depleted transplantation in children. Study-level results: Reported findings indicate that, about two months after transplant, alpha-beta T cells came from several hundred expanded clones, which were derived from non-depleted graft cells.

This sample's TCRbeta library carried unique molecular identifier barcodes. TCRdb passed the PCR reads through MiXCR, listing each CDR3 protein once. The sample carries about 490,000 distinct CDR3 sequences, 8% to 11% recorded once. This TCR was recovered from a child aged 2-15 years with inherited bone marrow failure, due to receive a stem cell transplant. Sequences were derived from PBMCs, sampled before TCRalphabeta/CD19-depleted stem cell transplant. V is TRBV4-3 and J is TRBJ2-1, with a weak D call TRBD2 (6 bases). For the CDR3, the DNA is TGCGCCAGCAGCCCAGTCAGCGGGTTGAGCTACAATGAGCAGTTCTTC. Protein sequence: CASSPVSGLSYNEQFF.